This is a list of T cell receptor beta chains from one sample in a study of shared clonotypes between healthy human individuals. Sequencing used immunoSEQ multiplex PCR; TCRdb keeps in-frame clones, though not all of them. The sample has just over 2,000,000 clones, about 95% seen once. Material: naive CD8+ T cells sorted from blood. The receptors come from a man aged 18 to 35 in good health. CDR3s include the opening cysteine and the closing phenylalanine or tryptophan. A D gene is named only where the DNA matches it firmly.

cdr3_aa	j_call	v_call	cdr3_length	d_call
CASSYGVSYEQYF	TRBJ2-7	TRBV6-5	13	.
CASSVGLTSSYNEQFF	TRBJ2-1	TRBV9	16	.
CASSDALGQGFYEQYF	TRBJ2-7	TRBV5-6	16	TRBD1
CASSPEEIITGQIYEQYF	TRBJ2-7	TRBV27	18	.
CATSRNRLVAYNEQFF	TRBJ2-1	TRBV15	16	.
CSVAGQGDEQYF	TRBJ2-7	TRBV29-1	12	TRBD1
CASSYLYGYTF	TRBJ1-2	TRBV6-6	11	.
CASSAVRDTSNTGELFF	TRBJ2-2	TRBV28	17	.
CASSLTGTGGAFF	TRBJ1-1	TRBV27	13	TRBD1
CASRVMGGPGNTIYF	TRBJ1-3	TRBV11-2	15	.
CASSAQGGGNSPLHF	TRBJ1-6	TRBV6-5	15	.
CAWSWPGRTEAFF	TRBJ1-1	TRBV30	13	.
CASSSSDRHLYEQYF	TRBJ2-7	TRBV7-9	15	TRBD1
CASSDPDRFYTF	TRBJ1-2	TRBV25-1	12	TRBD1
CASSFGEFSTDTQYF	TRBJ2-3	TRBV5-1	15	.
CASLALVEDTQYF	TRBJ2-3	TRBV7-9	13	.
CASSKGGGQGAPKGSYEQYF	TRBJ2-7	TRBV21-1	20	.
CATSPRTGGYEQYF	TRBJ2-7	TRBV15	14	TRBD1
CASSYSSGQANYEQYF	TRBJ2-7	TRBV6-5	16	TRBD1
CASSLEFGSPLHF	TRBJ1-6	TRBV7-6	13	.
CASPGPTEAFF	TRBJ1-1	TRBV2	11	.
CAISEPGTPYEQYF	TRBJ2-7	TRBV10-3	14	.